These T cell receptor beta chains were read from a single sample in a study of OX40 agonist ivuxolimab in advanced cancers. Measured with immunoSEQ multiplex PCR; TCRdb has only the in-frame clones, and not every one. The sample carries about 57,000 clones, about 83% recorded once. The material was CD4+ or CD8+ T cells sorted from blood, obtained in a trial of the OX40 agonist ivuxolimab. These receptors were obtained from an adult with an advanced solid tumor such as melanoma, head and neck, liver or kidney cancer. Both conserved end residues are part of each CDR3. Fields, in order: clone size, J gene, V gene, CDR3 protein. A clone size is listed for some rows: how often the clone was seen (once, few, many), or a class if it is expanded.

>few|TRBJ1-2|TRBV2
CASSARLGEKGGYTF
>-|TRBJ2-7|TRBV5-1
CASSFSGVGEQYF
>-|TRBJ1-5|TRBV19
CASRGQGGDQPQHF
>once|TRBJ1-1|TRBV28
CASKPRTGLNTEAFF
>-|TRBJ1-1|TRBV6-5
CASSYGMNTEAFF
>-|TRBJ2-3|TRBV18
CASSPGTRPFTDTQYF
>-|TRBJ1-5|TRBV18
CASSQGNGDQPQHF
>-|TRBJ2-6|TRBV7-9
CASSITSGANVLTF
>few|TRBJ1-5|TRBV9
CASSFRAGRPQHF
>-|TRBJ2-1|TRBV7-2
CASSLGLGLAGGSGEQFF
>-|TRBJ2-3|TRBV7-9
CASSFGLAGDTDTQYF
>-|TRBJ2-1|TRBV2
CASTESVSYNEQFF
>-|TRBJ2-1|TRBV29-1
CSGRESSYNEQFF
>-|TRBJ1-6|TRBV19
CASGYRDRYNSPLHF
>-|TRBJ1-4|TRBV18
CASSPWPGQPNEKLFF
>-|TRBJ2-3|TRBV9
CASTLLTDTQYF
>-|TRBJ2-1|TRBV2
CASRRSSYNEQFF
>-|TRBJ2-7|TRBV5-4
CASSLYGWHEQYF
>-|TRBJ2-7|TRBV6-5
CASSDRWSTDEQYF
>-|TRBJ1-6|TRBV7-8
CASNTAGTRRDSPLHF
>few|TRBJ1-1|TRBV28
CASRLTLNTEAFF
>once|TRBJ2-5|TRBV28
CASSSDRLAGLAETQYF
>-|TRBJ1-1|TRBV29-1
CSVEKRQAWDTEAFF
>-|TRBJ1-2|TRBV7-9
CASSLIGTGNYGYTF
>medium-sized|TRBJ2-7|TRBV6-6
CASSYGERREQYF
>-|TRBJ1-2|TRBV6-6
CASSPGAAGYTF
>-|TRBJ1-3|TRBV9
CASSDRSSGNTIYF
>-|TRBJ2-1|TRBV27
CASSFIWGRYNEQFF
>-|TRBJ1-1|TRBV18
CASSSGGRGNTEAFF
>few|TRBJ1-4|TRBV7-9
CASSTAGGGDEKLFF
>-|TRBJ2-3|TRBV2
CASRGRDSADTQYF
>-|TRBJ1-5|TRBV15
CATRGDSNQPQHF